This T cell receptor beta chain emerged from a study of blood T cell repertoires in COVID-19. Across the whole study: Sites across the United States, Italy and Spain contributed samples from acute and convalescent COVID-19.

Participants' own reports of clinical history determined their cohort assignment. This clone showed up just once. The CDR3 contains 14 residues. Per the germline V gene, CDR1 is SGHNT and CDR2 is YYREEE (reference sequence). V lost 5 bases, J lost 13 bases, and 14 bases stayed unmatched. In the original processing: Estimated nucleated cell counts came from reference gene primer amplification. Measured with immunoSEQ multiplex PCR; TCRdb has only the in-frame clones, and not every one. That table furnishes V, J and clone size, whereas the DNA furnished D and trimming. Of 200,000 to 300,000 clones in the sample, 70% to 90% were seen once.

This rearrangement joins TRBV5-4 to TRBJ2-1, with 8 bases that match TRBD1. The sequencing sample was made of PBMCs or T cells enriched from blood (not recorded which). The TCR was taken from a woman between 35 and 50 years old with acute COVID-19. CDR3 protein: CASSTGQATRTQFF. In DNA form, the CDR3 reads TGTGCCAGCAGTACGGGACAGGCAACTAGGACCCAGTTCTTC.